The clone carrying this T cell receptor beta chain has just a few counts. The antigen remains undetermined. The CDR3 sequence is 15 residues long. V lost 3 bases, J lost 11 bases, and 24 bases lay in between. The germline CDR1 and CDR2 sequences are DFQATT and SNEGSKA (reference sequence). A single record per CDR3 protein comes from TCRdb applying MiXCR to the RACE reads. Here the sample spans about 170,000 distinct CDR3 sequences, roughly 25% being singletons. This specimen belongs to a study of human T cells and chemical hapten exposure. For the study at large: Scalp application of diphenylcyclopropenone was performed weekly in patients across the entire roughly 23-week study. Study conclusions and caveats: No alteration of TCRs above 1 in 1000 frequency was seen with DPC sensitization. Relative to controls, expanded TCRs formed significantly more large CDR3 similarity clusters.

Time point of the sample: patch test 3, about 24 weeks after DPC sensitization. Stated treatment: therapeutic diphenylcyclopropenone sensitization with weekly scalp DPC. The authors extracted total RNA from unfractionated whole blood. This chain links TRBV20-1 with TRBJ2-3; D possibly corresponds to TRBD2 (6 bases). Source: whole blood, taken in connection with sensitization to the hapten diphenylcyclopropenone (DPC). This sequence was found in a woman aged 18-35 years with alopecia areata. Some clones in this sample may be carry-over from other donors' samples. The CDR3 nucleotides read TGCAGTGCTAGGCCGGGACTCAGAATCTCCAGTGGGCAGTATTTT. It yields the protein CSARPGLRISSGQYF.